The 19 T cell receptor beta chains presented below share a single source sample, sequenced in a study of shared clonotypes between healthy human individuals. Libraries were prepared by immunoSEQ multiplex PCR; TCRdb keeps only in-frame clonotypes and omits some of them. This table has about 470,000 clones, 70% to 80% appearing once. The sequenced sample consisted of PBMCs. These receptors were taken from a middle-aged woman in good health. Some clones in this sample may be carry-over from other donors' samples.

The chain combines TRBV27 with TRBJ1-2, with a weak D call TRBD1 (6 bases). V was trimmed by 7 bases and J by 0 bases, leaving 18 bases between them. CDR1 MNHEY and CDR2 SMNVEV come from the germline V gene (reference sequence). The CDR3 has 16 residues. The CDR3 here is CASTKWAGQPNYGYTF. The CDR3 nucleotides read TGTGCCAGCACCAAGTGGGCCGGACAGCCTAACTATGGCTACACCTTC.

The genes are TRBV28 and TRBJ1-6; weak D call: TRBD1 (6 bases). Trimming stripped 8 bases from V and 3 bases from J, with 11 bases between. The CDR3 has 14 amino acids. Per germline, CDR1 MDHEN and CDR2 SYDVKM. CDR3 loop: CASCRQVYNSPLHF. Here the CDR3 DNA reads TGTGCCAGCTGCCGACAGGTCTATAATTCACCCCTCCACTTT.

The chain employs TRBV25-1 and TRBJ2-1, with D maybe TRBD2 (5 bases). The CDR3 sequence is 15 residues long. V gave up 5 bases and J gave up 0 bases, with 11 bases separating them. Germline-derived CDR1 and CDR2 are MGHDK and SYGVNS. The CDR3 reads CASSFGRDSYNEQFF. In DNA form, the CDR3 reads TGTGCCAGCAGTTTCGGACGGGACTCCTACAATGAGCAGTTCTTC.

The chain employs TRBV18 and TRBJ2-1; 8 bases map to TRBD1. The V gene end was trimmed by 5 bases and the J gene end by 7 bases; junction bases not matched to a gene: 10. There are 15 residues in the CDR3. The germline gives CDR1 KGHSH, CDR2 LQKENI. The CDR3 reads CASSSSGQGTNEQFF. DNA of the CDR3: TGTGCCAGCTCATCATCAGGACAGGGCACAAATGAGCAGTTCTTC. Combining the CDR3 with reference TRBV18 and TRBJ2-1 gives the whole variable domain NAGVMQNPRHLVRRRGQEARLRCSPMKGHSHVYWYRQLPEEGLKFMVYLQKENIIDESGMPKERFSAEFPKEGPSILRIQQVVRGDSAAYFCASSSSGQGTNEQFFGPGTRLTVL.

This CDR3 is CASSLGGQSSYNEQFF. The CDR3 nucleotides are TGTGCCAGCAGCTTAGGTGGGCAGAGCTCCTACAATGAGCAGTTCTTC. The chain links TRBV7-2 to TRBJ2-1, with D unresolved. V lost 1 base to trimming and J lost 0 bases, with 10 bases between them. The CDR3 is 16 residues long. Germline lookup yields CDR1 SGHTA and CDR2 FQGNSA.

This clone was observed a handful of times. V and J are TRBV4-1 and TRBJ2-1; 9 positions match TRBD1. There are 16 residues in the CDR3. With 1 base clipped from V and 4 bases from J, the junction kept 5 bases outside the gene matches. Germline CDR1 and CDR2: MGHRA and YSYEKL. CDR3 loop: CASSQVFGTGYNEQFF. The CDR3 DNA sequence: TGCGCCAGCAGCCAAGTTTTCGGGACAGGGTACAATGAGCAGTTCTTC.

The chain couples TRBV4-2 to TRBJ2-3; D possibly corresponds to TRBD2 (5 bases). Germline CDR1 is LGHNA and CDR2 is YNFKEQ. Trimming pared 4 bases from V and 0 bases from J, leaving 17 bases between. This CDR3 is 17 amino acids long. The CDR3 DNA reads TGTGCCAGCAGCCCTCACGGAAGCGGATCTAGCACAGATACGCAGTATTTT. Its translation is CASSPHGSGSSTDTQYF.

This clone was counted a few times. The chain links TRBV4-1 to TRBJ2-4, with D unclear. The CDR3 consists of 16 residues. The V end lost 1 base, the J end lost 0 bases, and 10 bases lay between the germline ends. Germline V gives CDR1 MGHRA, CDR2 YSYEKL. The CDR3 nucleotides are TGCGCCAGCAGCCAAGGGTTCACGCTAGCCAAAAACATTCAGTACTTC. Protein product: CASSQGFTLAKNIQYF.

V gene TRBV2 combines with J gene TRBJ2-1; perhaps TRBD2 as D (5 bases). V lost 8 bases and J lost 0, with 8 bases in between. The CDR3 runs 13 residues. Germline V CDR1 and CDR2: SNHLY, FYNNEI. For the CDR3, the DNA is TGTGCCAGCCAAGGGAGCTCCTACAATGAGCAGTTCTTC. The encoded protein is CASQGSSYNEQFF.

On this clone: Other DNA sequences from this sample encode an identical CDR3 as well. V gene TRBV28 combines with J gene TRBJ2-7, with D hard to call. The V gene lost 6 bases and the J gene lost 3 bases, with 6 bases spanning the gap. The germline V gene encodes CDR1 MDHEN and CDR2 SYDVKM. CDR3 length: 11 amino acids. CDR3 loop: CASSLFYEQYF. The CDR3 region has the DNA TGTGCCAGCAGCCTGTTCTACGAGCAGTACTTC.

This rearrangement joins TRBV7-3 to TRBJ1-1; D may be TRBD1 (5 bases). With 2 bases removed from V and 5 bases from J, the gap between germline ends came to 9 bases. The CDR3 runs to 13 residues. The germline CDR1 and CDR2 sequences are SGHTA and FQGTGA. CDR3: CASSLSRGTEAFF. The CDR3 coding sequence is TGTGCCAGCAGCTTATCTAGGGGAACTGAAGCTTTCTTT.

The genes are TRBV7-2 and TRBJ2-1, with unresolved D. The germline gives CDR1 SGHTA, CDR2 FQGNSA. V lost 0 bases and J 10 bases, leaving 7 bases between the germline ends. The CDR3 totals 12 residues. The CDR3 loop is CASSLAGREQFF. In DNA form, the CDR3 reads TGTGCCAGCAGCTTAGCAGGCAGGGAGCAGTTCTTC.

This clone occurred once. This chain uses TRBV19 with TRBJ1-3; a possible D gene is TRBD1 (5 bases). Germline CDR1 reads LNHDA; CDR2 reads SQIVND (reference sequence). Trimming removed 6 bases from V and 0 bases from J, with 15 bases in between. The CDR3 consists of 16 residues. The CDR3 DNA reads TGTGCCAGTAGGATAACGGACAAGCACTCTGGAAACACCATATATTTT. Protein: CASRITDKHSGNTIYF.

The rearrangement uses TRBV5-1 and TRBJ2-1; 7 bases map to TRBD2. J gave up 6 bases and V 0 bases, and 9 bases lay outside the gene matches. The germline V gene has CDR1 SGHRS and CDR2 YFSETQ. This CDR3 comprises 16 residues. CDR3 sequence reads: CASSLGWGGSSNEQFF. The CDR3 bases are TGCGCCAGCAGCTTGGGGTGGGGCGGGAGCTCCAATGAGCAGTTCTTC. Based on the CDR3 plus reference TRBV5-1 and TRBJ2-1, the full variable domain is KAGVTQTPRYLIKTRGQQVTLSCSPISGHRSVSWYQQTPGQGLQFLFEYFSETQRNKGNFPGRFSGRQFSNSRSEMNVSTLELGDSALYLCASSLGWGGSSNEQFFGPGTRLTVL.

As DNA, the CDR3 is TGCGCCAGCGCCGCGGGAACTAGCGGCACAGATACGCAGTATTTT. It specifies CASAAGTSGTDTQYF. The genes are TRBV5-1 and TRBJ2-3, with TRBD2 identical over 7 bases. The CDR3 consists of 15 residues. Germline V lookup: CDR1 SGHRS, CDR2 YFSETQ. Trimming removed 7 bases from V and 1 base from J; junction bases left unmatched: 9.

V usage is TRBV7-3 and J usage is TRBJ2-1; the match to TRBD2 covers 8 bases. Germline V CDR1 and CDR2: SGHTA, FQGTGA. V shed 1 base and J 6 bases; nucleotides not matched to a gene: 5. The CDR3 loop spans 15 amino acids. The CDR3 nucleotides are TGTGCCAGCAGCTTAAGGGTAGCGGGAATCAATGAGCAGTTCTTC. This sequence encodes CASSLRVAGINEQFF.

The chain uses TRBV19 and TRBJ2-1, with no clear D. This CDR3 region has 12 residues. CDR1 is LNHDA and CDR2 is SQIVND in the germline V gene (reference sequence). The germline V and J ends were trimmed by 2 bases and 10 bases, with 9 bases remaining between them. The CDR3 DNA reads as TGTGCCAGTAGTATATTGGGCCGGGAGCAGTTCTTC. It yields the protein CASSILGREQFF.

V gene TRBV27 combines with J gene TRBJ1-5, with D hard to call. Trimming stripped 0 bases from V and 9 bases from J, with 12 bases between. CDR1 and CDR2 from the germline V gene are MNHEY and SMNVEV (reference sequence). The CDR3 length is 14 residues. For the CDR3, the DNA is TGTGCCAGCAGTTTATCTCCGCGTCTTAGGCCCCAGCATTTT. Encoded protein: CASSLSPRLRPQHF.

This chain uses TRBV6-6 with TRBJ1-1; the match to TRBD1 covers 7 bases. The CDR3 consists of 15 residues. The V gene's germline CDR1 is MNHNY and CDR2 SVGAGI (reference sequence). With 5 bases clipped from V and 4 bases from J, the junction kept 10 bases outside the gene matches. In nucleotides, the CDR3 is TGTGCCAGCAGTCCAGGGAGACAGGGAGGCACTGAAGCTTTCTTT. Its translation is CASSPGRQGGTEAFF.